This T cell receptor (beta chain) was recorded in a study of blood T cells in healthy people across ages (dated by TCRdb to about 2015). Some background on the complete study: In model experiments, template switching captured about one uniquely barcoded TCR beta cDNA molecule for every two T cells. To track age-related changes in TCR beta repertoire diversity, the study relied on deep sequencing normalized with unique cDNA molecular identifiers. The donors were split into four age groups: young (average around 15 years), middle-aged (more than 35), aged (roughly 60) and long-lived (under 90). The study analyzed two additional independent replicas of 1 million unique cDNA reads from the same blood draw for two donors, one aged 18 to 30 and one aged 80 or older.

Donors were a few dozen systemically healthy Caucasian individuals from Russia aged roughly 6 to 100 years. Around 9.7 milliliters of peripheral blood were collected from each donor into EDTA-treated Vacutainer tubes. Ficoll-Paque density-gradient centrifugation was used to isolate PBMCs, with at least 6.5 million per sample. Trizol reagent was used to extract total RNA from the PBMCs, yielding at least 6 micrograms per sample. The percentages of naive CD45RAhigh/CD27high T cells were determined by flow cytometry on a PBMC aliquot from every donor. This clonotype was observed a few times. Its cognate antigen has yet to be identified. Base-call qualities are not available, and no considerably larger clone is one nucleotide away. Results and caveats for the whole study, not just this receptor: Compared with the aged group, more naive CD4+ T cells, fewer expanded clones and increased TCR diversity were shown by the long-lived group, suggesting age selection. Because donor CMV infection status was unknown, age-related changes in expanded clonotypes were potentially confounded. Observed TCR beta diversity correlated strongly with the percentage of naive T cells measured by flow cytometry. As age increased, observed TCR beta diversity per million T cells dropped in a roughly linear way, and a significant reduction was already evident by age 40. Estimates of total diversity based on one million sequenced T cells were regarded as lower bounds and as underestimates. Because profiling used bulk unsorted PBMCs, naive and antigen-experienced compartments could not be compared conclusively.

Libraries were built with 5' RACE. Sequencing relied on an Illumina HiSeq 2500. A second PCR of about 7 to 12 cycles was performed with a sample-barcoded 5' primer and a J-beta primer mix. A template-switch 5' adaptor carrying 12 random nucleotides introduced a unique molecular identifier onto each TCR beta cDNA molecule. Each sample yielded at least 2.5 million CDR3-containing paired-end reads. First-strand cDNA was synthesized from all RNA with the Mint cDNA synthesis kit, primed by a TRBC-specific oligonucleotide. Following uracil-DNA glycosylase treatment, all cDNA underwent a first 18-cycle PCR with the universal primers M1SS and BC2_uni_R. The source study handled its data this way. Each sample was normalized by randomly selecting 1 million high-quality reads, each carrying a distinct molecular identifier. Instead of being binned into consensus sequences, reads that shared molecular identifiers were thrown out. MiTCR, with a Q25 quality threshold and the strictest error-elimination algorithm, was used for CDR3 identification, clonotype clustering and error correction. A nonparametric unseen species model using Euler transformation provided a lower-bound estimate of total TCR beta diversity. Through fastp at Q25 and MiXCR, TCRdb rebuilt clones from the public reads, retaining in-frame beta chains. CDR3 protein sequences are deduplicated, and each keeps its most common genes and DNA. The V and J calls shown here were made by TCRdb, not taken from the authors' results. Recorded for this sample are about 930,000 distinct CDR3 sequences; almost 30% of them occurred a single time. The biggest ten clones account for roughly 10% of the sample.

CDR1 MDHEN and CDR2 SYDVKM were looked up in the germline V gene. The CDR3 contains 14 residues, cysteine and phenylalanine counted. The sequence is cut down to CDR3 DNA, 42 bases in frame from base 1. V loses 9 bases, J loses 4 bases, and the germline ends lie 18 bases apart. The same data also went into a second study, on T cells of mothers and their children. The second paper further reports: Nine systemically healthy Caucasian individuals, comprising three mothers and their six children, were included as donors. cDNA synthesis consumed the entire amount of extracted RNA, loaded at around 1.5 ug RNA in each 15 ul reaction. Sample barcodes and 2-4 random nucleotides were added via the M1S primer in the second PCR. Each mother yielded over 8.5 million TCR beta CDR3 reads and each child roughly 2.9 million reads. Thymic selection similarly shapes TCR recombination output in related and unrelated pairs, with minor effect from inherited differences. Normalized repertoire overlap was always slightly but never significantly higher in related than unrelated mother-child pairs. Persistent microchimeric T cell clones were not detected, at a sensitivity of approximately 100 clones per million clonotypes. The study used deep NGS to compare TCR beta repertoires of mothers and children, seeking features distinguishing related mother-child pairs from unrelated individuals. On average, the children were about 10 +/- 4 years old, while the mothers were approximately 41 +/- 4 years old. Libraries were sequenced on Illumina HiSeq 2000 with 100+100 nt paired-end reads after adapter ligation with NEBNext reagents. To prevent cross-contamination, the mother and child libraries were prepared a month apart and were sequenced in separate runs. Between roughly 450,000 and 2,000,000 distinct TCR beta clonotypes were identified per donor. Naive TCR beta clonotypes were estimated from low-frequency clonotypes matched to each donor's FACS-determined naive share, without sorting.

The sequencing sample was made of blood. The chain is assembled from TRBV28 and TRBJ2-5; a tentative D match to TRBD2 spans 6 bases. The receptor's source is a woman aged 40 to 50 in good health. The DNA sequence follows: TGTGCCAGTTCCGGAGGGGCAGTAGGAGAGACCCAGTACTTC. Its protein is CASSGGAVGETQYF. This CDR3, with the reference TRBV28 and TRBJ2-5 proteins standing in past its ends, gives the full variable domain DVKVTQSSRYLVKRTGEKVFLECVQDMDHENMFWYRQDPGLGLRLIYFSYDVKMKEKGDIPEGYSVSREKKERFSLILESASTNQTSMYLCASSGGAVGETQYFGPGTRLLVL.